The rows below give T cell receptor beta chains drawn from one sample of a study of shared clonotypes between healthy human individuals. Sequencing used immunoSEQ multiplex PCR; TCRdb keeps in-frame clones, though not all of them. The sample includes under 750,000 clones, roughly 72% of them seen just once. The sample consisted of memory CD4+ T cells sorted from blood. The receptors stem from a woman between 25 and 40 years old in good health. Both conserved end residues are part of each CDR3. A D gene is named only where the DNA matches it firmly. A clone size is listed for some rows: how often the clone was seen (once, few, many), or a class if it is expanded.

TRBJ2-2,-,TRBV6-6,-,TGTGCCAGCAGTTACGTGCGGCTAGCGATGGGCGGGGAGCTGTTTTTT,CASSYVRLAMGGELFF
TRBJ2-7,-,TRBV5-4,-,TGTGCCAGCAGCTTGGACGCGAGCGGATACGAGCAGTACTTC,CASSLDASGYEQYF
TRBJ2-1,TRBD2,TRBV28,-,TGTGCCAGCAGGACCCCGGGACTAGCTTTTGAGCAGTTCTTC,CASRTPGLAFEQFF
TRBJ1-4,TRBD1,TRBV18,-,TGTGCCAGCTCCCAGGGACAGGGAAATGAAAAACTGTTTTTT,CASSQGQGNEKLFF
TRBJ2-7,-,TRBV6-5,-,TGTGCCAGCAGTTACCTGGGGAAAGGTTTCAACGAGCAGTACTTC,CASSYLGKGFNEQYF
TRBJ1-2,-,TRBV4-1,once,TGCGCCAGCAGCCAAGTATTGGTTAATGGCTACACCTTC,CASSQVLVNGYTF
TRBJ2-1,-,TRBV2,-,TGTGCCAGCCAAGAGGGCCAATCCTACAATGAGCAGTTCTTC,CASQEGQSYNEQFF
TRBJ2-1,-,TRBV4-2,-,TGTGCCAGCAGCCAAGATGTGGCCCGGGTCGGAGTCGAGCAGTTCTTC,CASSQDVARVGVEQFF
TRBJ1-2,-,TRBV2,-,TGTGCCAGCAGCCCCCCGGCAGCTAACTATGGCTACACCTTC,CASSPPAANYGYTF
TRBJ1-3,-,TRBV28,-,TGTGCCAGCAGCTCACTTTCGGGGACCTCGAGGGGAAACACCATATATTTT,CASSSLSGTSRGNTIYF
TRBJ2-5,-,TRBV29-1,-,TGCAGCGTTGGTCAGCCCCAAGAGACCCAGTACTTC,CSVGQPQETQYF
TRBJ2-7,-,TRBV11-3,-,TGTGCCAGCAGCTTAGGGACACTCCCTTGGGGCGAGCAGTACTTC,CASSLGTLPWGEQYF
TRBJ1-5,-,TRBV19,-,TGTGCCAGTAGTATCCAGCCTAATCAGCCCCAGCATTTT,CASSIQPNQPQHF
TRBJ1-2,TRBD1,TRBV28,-,TGTGCCAGCAGTTCCCCCGGGACAGGGGATGGCTACACCTTC,CASSSPGTGDGYTF
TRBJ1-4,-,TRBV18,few,TGTGCCAGCTACCGGGACAATGGGGATGAAAAACTGTTTTTT,CASYRDNGDEKLFF
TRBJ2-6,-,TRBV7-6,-,TGTGCCAGCAGCTTAGTCAGCAGGACGTATGGTGCCAACGTCCTGACTTTC,CASSLVSRTYGANVLTF
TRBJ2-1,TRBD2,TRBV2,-,TGTGCCAGCAGTGGGCTAGCGGGAGTCCTTGAGCAGTTCTTC,CASSGLAGVLEQFF
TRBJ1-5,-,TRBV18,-,TGTGCCAGCTCATCTGACGCCCTCAATCAGCCCCAGCATTTT,CASSSDALNQPQHF